This T cell receptor beta chain came from a study of T cell responses to AZD1222 COVID-19 vaccine. The data were produced by immunoSEQ multiplex PCR, yet TCRdb's version contains in-frame clones alone and is incomplete. The sample yields 90,000 to 120,000 clones, about 93% seen once. Points on this clone: The target antigen is unknown.

Whole-study findings and limits: Only a handful of individuals given AZD1222 were seropositive at baseline. It was only after the peak T cell response that any repertoires were sampled. Among the donors, most were white British and more were female, and clonal diversity was possibly underestimated. With dominance at 160-218 and 743-854, vaccine-associated CD4 TCRs spanned spike.

CDR1 is MDHEN, CDR2 SYDVKM, per germline. The CDR3 runs to 14 residues. V dropped 7 bases and J dropped 8; count of bases not matched to a gene: 6. Sequences were derived from peripheral blood, sampled 28 days after the second AZD1222 dose. The chain couples TRBV28 to TRBJ1-6; 9 bases map to TRBD1. This receptor was taken from an adult who received the AZD1222 COVID-19 vaccine. CDR3 loop: CASIRGQGYSPLHF. The CDR3 nucleotides are TGTGCCAGCATAAGGGGACAGGGTTATTCACCCCTCCACTTT. Full variable domain (remainder filled in from reference TRBV28 and TRBJ1-6): DVKVTQSSRYLVKRTGEKVFLECVQDMDHENMFWYRQDPGLGLRLIYFSYDVKMKEKGDIPEGYSVSREKKERFSLILESASTNQTSMYLCASIRGQGYSPLHFGNGTRLTVT.